The present T cell receptor beta chain was sequenced within a study of blood T cell repertoires in COVID-19 (dated by TCRdb to between 2020 and 2021). Study-level background: The collaborator samples originated in the United States, Italy and Spain and spanned the acute and convalescent phases of COVID-19. The material from the prospective study consisted of cDNA or gDNA derived from T cells, B-cell-depleted T cells, or PBMCs. Subjects who had been exposed to COVID-19, were actively infected with it, or had recovered from it provided the deeply sampled blood TCRbeta repertoires that made up the dataset. The repertoires were made available in a free public database intended to serve as a resource for research on the immune response to SARS-CoV-2. Samples came from the ongoing ImmuneRACE study (first 160 participants) plus 1,254 subjects from 6 global collaborators. Sample metadata almost always included a de-identified subject ID, COVID-19 status, age in years and sex. Where available, HLA class I and class II types were obtained from metadata supplied by the sample provider rather than from assay-based typing. The study at large found these results: Clinical and demographic metadata were provided uncurated, with the amount varying by source and participant.

Participants in the prospective study were enrolled through a virtual design, were aged roughly 18 to 90 years, and lived in roughly 24 United States geographic areas. In the prospective study, participants were assigned to cohorts based on the clinical history participants reported in a screening survey and a study questionnaire. Exposed participants had been in contact, within 2 weeks of entering the study, with a person who had a PCR-confirmed or clinician-diagnosed case of COVID-19. In the prospective study, mobile phlebotomists collected whole blood, serum and a nasopharyngeal or oropharyngeal swab from each participant. Additional blood draws and questionnaires over an approximately two-month period could optionally be provided by prospective study participants. Blood samples from the prospective study were shipped frozen or at room temperature prior to DNA extraction. The immunoSEQ Assay, a bias-controlled multiplex PCR, was used to amplify TCRbeta CDR3 regions from genomic DNA. From the authors' description of their analysis: The number of nucleated cells in each sample was estimated by amplification of reference gene primers within the assay. To quantify the absolute abundance of each unique TCRbeta CDR3 rearrangement, sequence reads were collapsed and filtered. For each sample, productive Simpson clonality was calculated as the square root of Simpson's diversity index over productive rearrangements. As stored in TCRdb, this immuneACCESS dataset retains in-frame rearrangements with V and J assigned. A fraction of the clones does not appear; measured against another copy, unresolved V genes explain less than half of the discrepancy, and the remainder lacks a known reason. V, J and clone size are taken as reported in that table, and D and trimming were inferred from the DNA itself. This sample is represented by a few hundred thousand clones; 80% to 95% of them were singletons. Roughly 0.9% of the sample is held by the ten biggest clonotypes.

Worth noting for this clone: Its antigen is unknown. The input lacks base qualities; no much larger clone sits a single base away.

V is clipped by 0 bases and J by 4 bases, and the sequence between their germline boundaries is 6 bases long. From the germline V gene, CDR1 is SGHDN and CDR2 is FVKESK. The CDR3 holds 13 amino acids from the cysteine to the phenylalanine. Kept here is only the CDR3 DNA, which spans 39 bases and is read in frame from base 1. The clonotype comes from a woman aged 40 to 50 who had been exposed to COVID-19. The material sequenced was PBMCs or T cells enriched from blood (not recorded which). In this chain, TRBV14 is recombined with TRBJ1-2, with the D gene uncertain. This receptor carries the CDR3 CASSQDSVYGYTF. The nucleotide sequence reads as follows: TGTGCCAGCAGCCAAGATTCAGTCTATGGCTACACCTTC.